This is a list of T cell receptor beta chains from one sample in a study of T cells after posttransplantation cyclophosphamide. Method: immunoSEQ multiplex PCR; TCRdb's copy keeps in-frame clones and lacks some. The profile covers roughly 20,000 clones, with approximately 83% appearing a single time and more than 2% taken by the ten largest. The specimen comprised PBMCs, sampled 362 days after allogeneic stem cell transplant with calcineurin inhibitor and methotrexate. These receptors all come from a female patient aged 25-40 years who received an allogeneic stem cell transplant from an unrelated donor, was CMV-positive, and had acute and chronic GVHD. A subset of T cells may come from the graft donor. The CDR3 runs from the conserved cysteine through the conserved F or W. Each record gives: J gene, V gene, D gene, clone size, CDR3 DNA, CDR3 protein. A D gene is named only where the DNA matches it firmly. Some rows have no size entry. The others give once, few or many, or a class for an expanded clone.

TRBJ2-7 TRBV7-6 . . TGTGCCAGCAGCCCGGACAGTCAATTCTACGAGCAGTACTTC CASSPDSQFYEQYF
TRBJ2-7 TRBV25-1 . . TGTGCCAGCAGTTTCAGGGGACACTACGAGCAGTACTTC CASSFRGHYEQYF
TRBJ2-1 TRBV7-2 TRBD2 . TGTGCCAGCAGCTTAGGGCTAGCGGCCTACAATGAGCAGTTCTTC CASSLGLAAYNEQFF
TRBJ1-6 TRBV7-2 . . TGTGCCAGCAGCTTAGAAAGCGGCAGACCTCTCCACTTT CASSLESGRPLHF
TRBJ1-5 TRBV27 . . TGTGCCAGCAGCCAGGACAGTTATAGCAATCAGCCCCAGCATTTT CASSQDSYSNQPQHF
TRBJ1-3 TRBV5-1 . . TGCGCCAGCAGCTTGGCCGCAGGTCGAACTGGAAACACCATATATTTT CASSLAAGRTGNTIYF
TRBJ1-2 TRBV28 TRBD1 . TGTGCCAGCAGTTCGGGACAGGGCCTCCATGGCTACACCTTC CASSSGQGLHGYTF
TRBJ1-3 TRBV18 . . TGTGCCAGCTCACCACCCCTTTTGAGGGCTGGAAACACCATATATTTT CASSPPLLRAGNTIYF
TRBJ1-2 TRBV29-1 . once TGCAGCGTCCCGGGGGTCCGAGGGTACGGTGGCTACACCTTC CSVPGVRGYGGYTF
TRBJ2-7 TRBV7-2 TRBD2 . TGTGCCAGCAGCGGGGGGAAGACTAGCGGCCGGTCCTACTCCTACGAGCAGTACTTC CASSGGKTSGRSYSYEQYF
TRBJ2-7 TRBV15 TRBD1 . TGTGCCACCAGCAGAGGGACAGGGTTCGTGGGCGAGCAGTACTTC CATSRGTGFVGEQYF
TRBJ2-5 TRBV4-1 TRBD2 . TGCGCCAGCAGCCAAGATAGCGGGTGGGAGACCCAGTACTTC CASSQDSGWETQYF
TRBJ2-3 TRBV9 TRBD2 . TGTGCCAGCAGCATATCGGGGGGGCAGGCAGATACGCAGTATTTT CASSISGGQADTQYF
TRBJ2-7 TRBV28 TRBD1 . TGTGCCAGCAGCTCCAGACAGGGGTCGCCCTACGAGCAGTACTTC CASSSRQGSPYEQYF
TRBJ1-1 TRBV28 . . TGTGCCAGCAGTTTAGCAGGGAACACTGAAGCTTTCTTT CASSLAGNTEAFF
TRBJ2-7 TRBV2 . . TGTGCCAGCGAAGGACAGAGAATCACCTACGAGCAGTACTTC CASEGQRITYEQYF
TRBJ2-5 TRBV18 . . TGTGCCAGCTCACCACCTAATCATCAGGAAAACCAAGAGACCCAGTACTTC CASSPPNHQENQETQYF
TRBJ1-2 TRBV7-2 . once TGTGCCAGCAGCTTGGTCCCCACGGCCAGGGTCTATGGCTACACCTTC CASSLVPTARVYGYTF
TRBJ1-2 TRBV19 TRBD1 . TGTGCCAGTAGTTTCAGCGGGACAGGGCTTAATGGCTACACCTTC CASSFSGTGLNGYTF
TRBJ1-5 TRBV7-2 . . TGTGCCAGCAGCCAGGGTTATAGCAATCAGCCCCAGCATTTT CASSQGYSNQPQHF
TRBJ2-3 TRBV29-1 . . TGCAGCCCCTCGGAGGGAGATACGCAGTATTTT CSPSEGDTQYF
TRBJ2-5 TRBV7-7 TRBD1 . TGTGCTAGCAGCACTGGACAGGGTATTGAGCAGTACTTC CASSTGQGIEQYF
TRBJ2-1 TRBV19 TRBD2 . TGTGCCAGTAGCCCCGGGACTAGCTACAATGAGCAGTTCTTC CASSPGTSYNEQFF
TRBJ1-1 TRBV10-3 TRBD1 few TGTGCCATCCGACAGGGAACGGGAGCTGAAGCTTTCTTT CAIRQGTGAEAFF
TRBJ2-6 TRBV29-1 . . TGCAGCGTTGTCCCCCTCGAACAGGGCTCTGGGGCCAACGTCCTGACTTTC CSVVPLEQGSGANVLTF
TRBJ2-7 TRBV30 . few TGTGCCTGGAGTGGCCAGGGGACGAGGGAGCAGTACTTC CAWSGQGTREQYF
TRBJ2-5 TRBV2 TRBD1 . TGTGCCAGCAGGGGACAGGAAGAGACCCAGTACTTC CASRGQEETQYF
TRBJ1-4 TRBV6-5 . few TGTGCCAGCAGTTACTCCCCAGATGAAAAACTGTTTTTT CASSYSPDEKLFF
TRBJ2-5 TRBV2 . . TGTGCCGGGCTTATAGAGAAGACCCAGTACTTC CAGLIEKTQYF
TRBJ2-6 TRBV5-1 TRBD1 . TGCGCCACCGGGGACAGAATTTCTGGGGCCAACGTCCTGACTTTC CATGDRISGANVLTF
TRBJ2-7 TRBV11-1 TRBD2 . TGTGCCAGCAGCCGCGGGGGTCAGGAGCAGTACTTC CASSRGGQEQYF
TRBJ2-7 TRBV7-9 TRBD1 . TGTGCCAGCAGTTCCGGACAGGACGCCTACGAGCAGTACTTC CASSSGQDAYEQYF
TRBJ1-1 TRBV15 TRBD1 . TGTGCCACCAGGAGGGGTGGGACAGGTGAAGCTTTCTTT CATRRGGTGEAFF
TRBJ1-3 TRBV21-1 . few TGTGCCAGCAGCAAGCTAAGGCGAGGACAGGGGATAAACACCATATATTTT CASSKLRRGQGINTIYF
TRBJ2-7 TRBV5-1 . . TGCGCCAGCAGCTTATACAGCTCCTACGAGCAGTACTTC CASSLYSSYEQYF
TRBJ2-7 TRBV10-2 TRBD2 few TGCGCCAGCAAAGCCGGGACTAGGAACGCGAACTACGAGCAGTACTTC CASKAGTRNANYEQYF
TRBJ1-2 TRBV28 TRBD1 . TGTGCCAGCAGTGATCCGGGACAGATCTATGGCTACACCTTC CASSDPGQIYGYTF
TRBJ2-7 TRBV7-6 TRBD2 . TGTGCCAGCAGCTTAGGACTACTAGCGGGGTTCCCCTACGAGCAGTACTTC CASSLGLLAGFPYEQYF
TRBJ2-7 TRBV10-3 . . TGTGCCATCAGTGGATCGGACCCCTTCTCGGTAACTAGCTCCTACGAGCAGTACTTC CAISGSDPFSVTSSYEQYF
TRBJ1-3 TRBV5-5 . once TGTGCCAGCAGCTTGCAAGGGGCTGGAAACACCATATATTTT CASSLQGAGNTIYF
TRBJ1-6 TRBV30 . . TGTGCCTGGGACAGGAATTCACCCCTCCACTTT CAWDRNSPLHF
TRBJ2-2 TRBV29-1 . . TGCAGCCCCCGGCCCGGGGACACCGGGGAGCTGTTTTTT CSPRPGDTGELFF
TRBJ1-2 TRBV5-8 . few TGTGCCAGCAGCTACCGGACGGGGAACTATGGCTACACCTTC CASSYRTGNYGYTF
TRBJ2-1 TRBV9 TRBD2 once TGTGCCAGCAGCGCGCCGGGACTAGCGGACAATGAGCAGTTCTTC CASSAPGLADNEQFF
TRBJ2-7 TRBV27 . . TGTGCCAGCAGTAGTCGAGGCAACGAGCAGTACTTC CASSSRGNEQYF
TRBJ1-2 TRBV29-1 . . TGCAGCGTTAGGCAGGGGTACTATGGCTACACCTTC CSVRQGYYGYTF
TRBJ1-2 TRBV4-1 TRBD1 . TGCGCCAGCAGCCAAGTTGGGACAGTGACTAACTATGGCTACACCTTC CASSQVGTVTNYGYTF
TRBJ2-7 TRBV5-1 . . TGCGCCAGCAGCCAGGACAACTACGAGCAGTACTTC CASSQDNYEQYF
TRBJ2-5 TRBV5-1 TRBD2 . TGCGCCAGCAGGTTAGGGACTAGCTCGGAGACCCAGTACTTC CASRLGTSSETQYF
TRBJ1-6 TRBV30 . . TGTGCCTTCGGCCGGGCCTATAATTCACCCCTCCACTTT CAFGRAYNSPLHF
TRBJ2-5 TRBV7-6 . once TGTGCCAGCAGCCGGGGACAACAAGAGACCCAGTACTTC CASSRGQQETQYF
TRBJ2-7 TRBV11-3 TRBD2 once TGTGCCAGCAGCTTATCGGGAGGGAGGGGAGAGCAGTACTTC CASSLSGGRGEQYF
TRBJ2-3 TRBV7-9 TRBD1 . TGTGCCAGCAGCGGTACAGGGGGCACAGATACGCAGTATTTT CASSGTGGTDTQYF
TRBJ2-1 TRBV5-6 TRBD2 . TGTGCCAGCAGCCCCCGGACTAGCGGGGGCGGTGAGCAGTTCTTC CASSPRTSGGGEQFF
TRBJ1-2 TRBV30 . few TGTGCCTGGAGGGTGCCTCAGATTAACTATGGCTACACCTTC CAWRVPQINYGYTF
TRBJ2-2 TRBV27 TRBD1 . TGTGCCAGCAGTCCACAGGGACAGACCACCGGGGAGCTGTTTTTT CASSPQGQTTGELFF
TRBJ1-1 TRBV11-3 . . TGTGCCAGCAGCTTGCGGGGGAATGCTGAAGCTTTCTTT CASSLRGNAEAFF